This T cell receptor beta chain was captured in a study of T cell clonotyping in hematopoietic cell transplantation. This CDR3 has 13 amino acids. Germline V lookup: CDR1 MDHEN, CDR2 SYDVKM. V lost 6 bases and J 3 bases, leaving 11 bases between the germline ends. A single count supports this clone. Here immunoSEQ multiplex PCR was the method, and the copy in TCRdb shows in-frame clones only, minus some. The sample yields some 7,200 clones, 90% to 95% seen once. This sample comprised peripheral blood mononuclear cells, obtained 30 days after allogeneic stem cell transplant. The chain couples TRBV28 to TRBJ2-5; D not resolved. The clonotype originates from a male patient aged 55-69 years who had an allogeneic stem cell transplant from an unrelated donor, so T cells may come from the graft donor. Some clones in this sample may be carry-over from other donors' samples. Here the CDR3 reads CASRPEPEETQYF. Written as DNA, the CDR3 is TGTGCCAGCAGGCCAGAACCCGAAGAGACCCAGTACTTC. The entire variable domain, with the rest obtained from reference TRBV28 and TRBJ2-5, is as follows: DVKVTQSSRYLVKRTGEKVFLECVQDMDHENMFWYRQDPGLGLRLIYFSYDVKMKEKGDIPEGYSVSREKKERFSLILESASTNQTSMYLCASRPEPEETQYFGPGTRLLVL.